The 31 T cell receptor beta chains in this list originate from one sample, sequenced in a study of T cells in localized non-small cell lung cancer. Repertoires were generated with immunoSEQ multiplex PCR, while TCRdb's copy carries only in-frame clones and drops some. The sample shows about 47,000 clones, around 87% of them seen only once. This material consisted of PBMCs, taken before any cancer treatment. All receptors come from a man aged 40-75 years with stage II lung adenocarcinoma.

The chain has TRBV28 and TRBJ1-5; D possibly corresponds to TRBD1 (6 bases). V was pared by 3 bases and J by 2 bases, with 17 bases between. The length of the CDR3 is 17 residues. The germline gives CDR1 MDHEN, CDR2 SYDVKM. The CDR3 sequence is CASSFAPRGGRNQPQHF. The DNA for the CDR3 is TGTGCCAGCAGTTTTGCCCCTCGAGGGGGACGCAATCAGCCCCAGCATTTT.

The rearrangement uses TRBV5-5 and TRBJ1-1, with D unresolved. Trimming took 4 bases from V and 4 from J, leaving 11 bases between them. This CDR3 is built from 13 residues. The germline CDR1 and CDR2 sequences are SGHKS and YYEKEE (reference sequence). The CDR3 coding sequence is TGTGCCAGCAGCCCCCTCCCTCTCACTGAAGCTTTCTTT. It specifies CASSPLPLTEAFF.

This clone was seen a single time. V usage is TRBV19 and J usage is TRBJ2-5; TRBD2 agrees at 10 bases. This CDR3 has 15 amino acids. Germline loops: CDR1 LNHDA, CDR2 SQIVND (reference sequence). With 5 bases clipped from V and 2 bases from J, the junction kept 5 bases outside the gene matches. The CDR3 nucleotides are TGTGCCAGTAGTCGTCTAGCGGGGGCACAAGAGACCCAGTACTTC. Residues: CASSRLAGAQETQYF.

CDR3 coding DNA: TGCAGTGCTAGTGTCGTTTATGGCTACACCTTC. Translating gives CSASVVYGYTF. The chain uses TRBV20-1 and TRBJ1-2; no clear D. Germline CDR1 reads DFQATT; CDR2 reads SNEGSKA (reference sequence). This CDR3 is built from 11 residues. The V end lost 3 bases, the J end lost 5 bases, and 7 bases lay between the germline ends.

The rearrangement links TRBV21-1 to TRBJ1-6; TRBD1 was called by the table and not checked on the DNA. TRBV21-1 is designated a pseudogene. This CDR3 spans 14 amino acids. CDR3 protein: CASSKAGQNSPLHF. The CDR3 nucleotides are TGTGCCAGCAGCAAAGCCGGACAGAATTCACCCCTCCACTTT.

This sequence joins TRBV7-2 and TRBJ2-1; tentatively, D is TRBD1 or TRBD2 (5 bases each). Germline V lookup: CDR1 SGHTA, CDR2 FQGNSA. The CDR3 spans 15 residues. Trimming removed 5 bases at V and 6 bases at J, with 17 bases between. CDR3 sequence reads: CASSRGPSQGNEQFF. The CDR3 DNA reads TGTGCCAGCAGCCGAGGCCCTAGCCAGGGCAATGAGCAGTTCTTC.

The chain uses TRBV5-1 and TRBJ1-4; no clear D. This CDR3 has 15 residues. The ends were cut back, 5 bases at V and 0 bases at J, with 11 bases in the middle. Germline V gene sequence: CDR1 SGHRS, CDR2 YFSETQ. CDR3 sequence reads: CASRLNLATNEKLFF. CDR3 bases: TGCGCCAGCAGATTGAATCTGGCAACTAATGAAAAACTGTTTTTT.

The J gene is TRBJ1-5, the V gene TRBV5-1; 8 bases agree with TRBD1. The CDR3 runs 18 residues. CDR1 SGHRS and CDR2 YFSETQ come from the germline V gene. V lost 1 base and J lost 0; bases outside the gene matches: 9. This CDR3 reads CASSLPVDREYSNQPQHF. The CDR3 nucleotides are TGCGCCAGCAGCTTGCCCGTGGACAGGGAGTATAGCAATCAGCCCCAGCATTTT.

This clone came up a few times. The chain recombines TRBV9 with TRBJ2-5; D may be TRBD1 (5 bases). The CDR3 is 16 amino acids. Trimming stripped 2 bases from V and 2 bases from J, with 16 bases between. Germline V lookup: CDR1 SGDLS, CDR2 YYNGEE. The CDR3 spells CASSVSAGRAQETQYF. CDR3 DNA sequence: TGTGCCAGCAGCGTGTCGGCCGGCAGGGCACAAGAGACCCAGTACTTC.

The chain employs TRBV30 and TRBJ2-1; TRBD2 matches 9 bases. CDR3 length equals 15 residues. Per germline, CDR1 GTSNPN and CDR2 SVGIG (reference sequence). J gave up 5 bases and V 2 bases, and 7 bases lay outside the gene matches. The chain's CDR3 is CAWSRGAGGHNEQFF. The DNA of the CDR3 is TGTGCCTGGAGTAGAGGAGCGGGGGGTCACAATGAGCAGTTCTTC.

The chain combines TRBV19 with TRBJ1-6; D is possibly TRBD1 (5 bases). Germline-derived CDR1 and CDR2 are LNHDA and SQIVND (reference sequence). The CDR3 covers 14 residues. The germline V and J ends were trimmed by 4 bases and 8 bases, with 12 bases remaining between them. In DNA, the CDR3 is TGTGCCAGTAGTAGGGGGTTAAAGGATTCACCCCTCCACTTT. This sequence encodes CASSRGLKDSPLHF.

The chain has TRBV7-2 and TRBJ1-1, with 7 bases aligning to TRBD1. The CDR3 runs to 14 residues. Germline V gene data show CDR1 as SGHTA and CDR2 as FQGNSA. The V and J ends lost 5 bases and 1 base, in that order; junction bases with no gene match: 4. CDR3 loop: CASSPRTGNTEAFF. CDR3 coding DNA: TGTGCCAGCAGCCCCCGGACAGGGAACACTGAAGCTTTCTTT. The complete variable domain, with remaining parts taken from reference TRBV7-2 and TRBJ1-1, reads GAGVSQSPSNKVTEKGKDVELRCDPISGHTALYWYRQSLGQGLEFLIYFQGNSAPDKSGLPSDRFSAERTGGSVSTLTIQRTQQEDSAVYLCASSPRTGNTEAFFGQGTRLTVV.

The rearrangement links TRBV6-1 to TRBJ1-4; 9 bases are a match to TRBD1. The CDR3 sequence is 15 residues long. Germline CDR1 MNHNS, CDR2 SASEGT. The junction had 11 bases not matched to a gene; V was cut back by 11 bases and J by 4 bases. CDR3 in DNA: TGTGCCGGACGTACAGGGGGCCCGGGTAATGAAAAACTGTTTTTT. It is translated as CAGRTGGPGNEKLFF.

The chain uses TRBV30 and TRBJ2-5; 8 bases agree with TRBD1. The CDR3 runs to 15 residues. The V and J ends lost 2 bases and 4 bases, in that order; junction bases with no gene match: 9. The germline CDR1 and CDR2 sequences are GTSNPN and SVGIG (reference sequence). This CDR3 is CAWSKNQGARETQYF. DNA for the CDR3: TGTGCCTGGAGTAAGAATCAGGGGGCGCGAGAGACCCAGTACTTC.

The J gene is TRBJ2-3, the V gene TRBV27, with D perhaps being TRBD1 or TRBD2 (6 bases each). Trimming took off 5 bases at V and 6 bases at J, with 18 bases between the two ends. The CDR3 consists of 15 residues. CDR1 MNHEY and CDR2 SMNVEV come from the germline V gene (reference sequence). CDR3: CASSPLPIGGDTQYF. The CDR3 nucleotides read TGTGCCAGCAGTCCACTGCCTATAGGGGGGGATACGCAGTATTTT.

This clone has a single count. This chain uses TRBV4-2 with TRBJ1-4, with D possibly TRBD1 on 6 matching bases. Trimming took off 1 base at V and 8 bases at J, with 17 bases between the two ends. Per the germline V gene, CDR1 is LGHNA and CDR2 is YNFKEQ. This CDR3 region has 16 residues. In nucleotides, the CDR3 is TGTGCCAGCAGCCAAGCCGCGACAGGAGAAGAGGAAAAACTGTTTTTT. Translated: CASSQAATGEEEKLFF.

This clone was counted only a few times. The chain is built from TRBV19 and TRBJ2-2; D is uncertain. Germline CDR1 LNHDA, CDR2 SQIVND (reference sequence). Trimming shortened V by 1 base and J by 2 bases, and 2 bases separated the two germline ends. The CDR3 totals 13 residues. The CDR3 nucleotides read TGTGCCAGTAGTATAGGTAACACCGGGGAGCTGTTTTTT. This sequence encodes CASSIGNTGELFF.

This chain links TRBV19 with TRBJ1-1, with D tentatively TRBD1 (6 bases). The CDR3 has 15 residues. Per the germline V gene, CDR1 is LNHDA and CDR2 is SQIVND (reference sequence). The ends were cut back, 10 bases at V and 3 bases at J, with 21 bases in the middle. The CDR3 bases are TGTGCCACTACCTTACAGGGTAAGTGGGACACTGAAGCTTTCTTT. It encodes CATTLQGKWDTEAFF.

This rearrangement joins TRBV6-1 to TRBJ1-1; maybe TRBD1 (6 bases). V lost 4 bases and J lost 4, with 13 bases in between. This CDR3 spans 14 amino acids. Germline-derived CDR1 and CDR2 are MNHNS and SASEGT. The CDR3 region is CASSGNKGGTEAFF. The CDR3 DNA follows: TGTGCCAGCAGTGGAAATAAGGGGGGCACTGAAGCTTTCTTT.

V gene TRBV6-6 combines with J gene TRBJ2-2, with D unclear. The CDR3 has 13 residues. The ends were cut back, 1 base at V and 1 base at J, with 1 base in the middle. Germline V gives CDR1 MNHNY, CDR2 SVGAGI (reference sequence). The DNA for the CDR3 is TGTGCCAGCAGTTACTTGAACACCGGGGAGCTGTTTTTT. This sequence encodes CASSYLNTGELFF.

The chain is built from TRBV30 and TRBJ2-3; possible D gene TRBD2, 6 bases. The CDR3 extends over 16 amino acids. Looked up from germline, CDR1 is GTSNPN and CDR2 is SVGIG (reference sequence). The ends were cut back, 2 bases at V and 0 bases at J, with 15 bases in the middle. This CDR3 reads CAWSTSRGRSTDTQYF. The CDR3, as DNA: TGTGCCTGGAGTACCTCGCGGGGCCGTAGCACAGATACGCAGTATTTT.

As concerns this clone: A much larger clone lies one base from this, so it may be a read error. The rearrangement links TRBV2 to TRBJ1-2; 9 bases match TRBD1. The CDR3 covers 16 residues. With V trimmed by 4 bases and J by 3 bases, 9 bases remained unmatched. Germline CDR1 is SNHLY and CDR2 is FYNNEI. The CDR3 coding sequence is TGTGCCAGCAGTGGGGCGACAGGGGGAGATGACTATGGCTACACCTTC. This gives the protein CASSGATGGDDYGYTF.

The rearrangement links TRBV5-4 to TRBJ2-1, with 9 bases lining up with TRBD2. The CDR3 contains 15 residues. CDR1 is SGHNT, CDR2 YYREEE, per germline (reference sequence). Trimming removed 4 bases from V and 9 bases from J; junction bases left unmatched: 11. The DNA for the CDR3 is TGTGCCAGCAGCCACCCCGGGACTAGCATTAGTGAGCAGTTCTTC. This sequence encodes CASSHPGTSISEQFF.

This clone is judged medium-sized (0.01 to 0.1%). This chain connects TRBV7-2 to TRBJ2-7, with D possibly TRBD2 on 5 matching bases. V was pared by 6 bases and J by 4 bases, with 13 bases between. CDR1 and CDR2 (germline): SGHTA, FQGNSA. This CDR3 is 13 amino acids long. CDR3 sequence: CASSAVRGYEQYV. The CDR3 DNA sequence: TGTGCCAGCAGTGCGGTTCGAGGGTACGAGCAGTACGTC.

The sample holds a few counts of this clone. The rearrangement links TRBV7-7 to TRBJ1-1, with D unclear. This CDR3 spans 13 amino acids. The germline V gene encodes CDR1 SSHAT and CDR2 FNYEAQ (reference sequence). V was trimmed by 1 base and J by 6 bases, leaving 9 bases between them. The CDR3 reads CASSLDLSAEAFF. CDR3 bases: TGTGCCAGCAGCTTAGACTTGTCCGCTGAAGCTTTCTTT.

The chain has TRBV28 and TRBJ2-7; the D gene is possibly TRBD2 (5 bases). V lost 7 bases, J lost 7 bases, and 17 bases lay in between. The CDR3 sequence is 13 residues long. Germline CDR1 MDHEN, CDR2 SYDVKM. The CDR3 region is CASTGRGLGEQYV. CDR3 in DNA: TGTGCCAGCACCGGGCGAGGGCTGGGGGAGCAGTACGTC.

V gene TRBV21-1 combines with J gene TRBJ1-1. TRBV21-1 is described as a pseudogene. The CDR3 length is 15 residues. CDR3 bases: TGTGCCAGCACCGTGTCTATGGGTGGGAAGACTGAAGCTTTCTTT. Translating it yields CASTVSMGGKTEAFF.

This chain joins TRBV11-2 and TRBJ1-3; no clear D gene. CDR1 is SGHAT, CDR2 FQNNGV, per germline. This CDR3 has 16 residues. V gave up 1 base and J gave up 4 bases, with 14 bases separating them. In nucleotides, the CDR3 is TGTGCCAGCAGCTTAGTGATTTCAGAGTCCGGAAACACCATATATTTT. This sequence encodes CASSLVISESGNTIYF.

The rearrangement links TRBV9 to TRBJ2-7, with TRBD2 identical over 10 bases. The germline gives CDR1 SGDLS, CDR2 YYNGEE. V was pared by 4 bases and J by 4 bases, with 8 bases of the junction left unmatched. The CDR3 sequence is 15 residues long. CDR3 DNA: TGTGCCAGCAGCAAAGGAGCGGGGGGGTTGTACGAGCAGTACTTC. Its protein is CASSKGAGGLYEQYF. Combining the CDR3 with reference TRBV9 and TRBJ2-7 gives the whole variable domain DSGVTQTPKHLITATGQRVTLRCSPRSGDLSVYWYQQSLDQGLQFLIQYYNGEERAKGNILERFSAQQFPDLHSELNLSSLELGDSALYFCASSKGAGGLYEQYFGPGTRLTVT.

The V gene is TRBV6-1, the J gene TRBJ2-1; 9 nucleotides line up with TRBD1. The CDR3 contains 15 residues. The junction had 9 bases not matched to a gene; V was cut back by 7 bases and J by 5 bases. Looked up from germline, CDR1 is MNHNS and CDR2 is SASEGT. The chain's CDR3 is CASTIGQGRDNEQFF. The CDR3 DNA is TGTGCCAGCACCATTGGACAGGGGAGAGACAATGAGCAGTTCTTC.

V and J are TRBV6-5 and TRBJ2-1; 11 positions match TRBD2. Trimming at V came to 2 bases and at J to 2 bases, leaving 2 bases not matched to a gene. Germline CDR1 is MNHEY and CDR2 is SVGAGI. The CDR3 spans 16 residues. Written as DNA, the CDR3 is TGTGCCAGCAGTTACGCGACTAGCGGGGCCTACAATGAGCAGTTCTTC. Its translation is CASSYATSGAYNEQFF.